The 12 T cell receptor beta chains below come from one sample, sequenced in a study of human T cells and chemical hapten exposure. TCRdb passed the RACE reads through MiXCR, listing each CDR3 protein once. In the table there are some 38,000 distinct CDR3 sequences, around 7.6% of which are singletons. Time point in this sample: pre-sensitization, week 0. Treatment denoted: therapeutic diphenylcyclopropenone sensitization with weekly scalp DPC. Here the sequenced sample was whole blood, taken in connection with sensitization to the hapten diphenylcyclopropenone (DPC). Every receptor here comes from a woman aged 45 to 65 with alopecia areata. Some clones in this sample may be carry-over from other donors' samples.

The chain couples TRBV9 to TRBJ1-5; the match to TRBD1 covers 9 bases. V dropped 3 bases and J dropped 1; count of bases not matched to a gene: 2. Per the germline V gene, CDR1 is SGDLS and CDR2 is YYNGEE. The CDR3 spans 15 residues. CDR3 region: CASSEGTGSNQPQHF. In DNA form, the CDR3 reads TGTGCCAGCAGCGAGGGGACAGGGAGCAATCAGCCCCAGCATTTT.

The table lists this clonotype with many counts. The chain recombines TRBV29-1 with TRBJ2-1, with D tentatively TRBD2 (5 bases). Per the germline V gene, CDR1 is SQVTM and CDR2 is ANQGSEA. V was pared by 1 base and J by 10 bases, with 17 bases between. The CDR3 runs to 14 residues. CDR3 protein: CSVEALDSQQEQFF. The DNA for the CDR3 is TGCAGCGTTGAAGCTTTGGACTCCCAACAGGAGCAGTTCTTC.

This clonotype was recorded a few times. The chain has TRBV12-3 or TRBV12-4 and TRBJ2-1, with 10 positions matching TRBD2. This CDR3 spans 16 amino acids. V was clipped by 2 bases and J by 3 bases; unmatched bases: 4. The CDR3 DNA reads TGTGCCAGCAGTTTATTCGGACTAGCGGACTACAATGAGCAGTTCTTC. Its protein is CASSLFGLADYNEQFF.

This clonotype was seen a handful of times. This chain joins TRBV10-3 and TRBJ2-1; weak D call: TRBD2 (6 bases). Germline V lookup: CDR1 ENHRY, CDR2 SYGVKD. V gave up 0 bases and J gave up 4 bases, with 13 bases separating them. The CDR3 totals 16 residues. The CDR3 reads CAISESGEGGYNEQFF. CDR3 nucleotides: TGTGCCATCAGTGAGTCGGGCGAGGGAGGTTACAATGAGCAGTTCTTC.

This clonotype was recorded at least ten times. The chain couples TRBV18 to TRBJ1-5; D is possibly TRBD1 (6 bases). Trimming cost V 3 bases and J 2 bases, with 8 bases left between them. The CDR3 runs to 14 residues. CDR1 and CDR2 from the germline V gene are KGHSH and LQKENI. The CDR3 spells CASSPGTRNQPQHF. The CDR3 coding sequence is TGTGCCAGCTCACCGGGGACACGCAATCAGCCCCAGCATTTT.

Many counts were recorded for this clonotype. This chain connects TRBV5-4 to TRBJ1-2; D is possibly TRBD1 (5 bases). V was cut by 0 bases and J by 5 bases, with 11 bases left in between. This CDR3 comprises 14 residues. Germline lookup yields CDR1 SGHNT and CDR2 YYREEE (reference sequence). As DNA, the CDR3 is TGTGCCAGCAGCTTGGGGGGCAGGGTTTATGGCTACACCTTC. Its translation: CASSLGGRVYGYTF.

V gene TRBV7-6 combines with J gene TRBJ2-1; 12 bases match TRBD2. V shed 2 bases and J 9 bases; nucleotides not matched to a gene: 8. The CDR3 spans 16 residues. Germline CDR1 SGHVS, CDR2 FNYEAQ. This CDR3 reads CASSLKETSGRSEQFF. The CDR3 nucleotides read TGTGCCAGCAGCTTAAAAGAAACTAGCGGGAGGAGTGAGCAGTTCTTC.

The J gene is TRBJ2-1, the V gene TRBV10-2; 7 bases match TRBD2. After removal of 5 bases from V and 0 bases from J, the junction contained 19 bases not matched to a gene. CDR3 length: 20 residues. Germline CDR1 reads WSHSY; CDR2 reads SAAADI. The CDR3 DNA follows: TGCGCCAGCAGTCCATCCTGGGGGGTAGCGGGCCGAAGCTCCTACAATGAGCAGTTCTTC. It encodes CASSPSWGVAGRSSYNEQFF.

The V call is TRBV29-1, the J call TRBJ2-5; 7 bases fit TRBD1. CDR3 length equals 15 residues. Germline CDR1 SQVTM, CDR2 ANQGSEA. Losses at the gene ends were 7 bases for V and 4 bases for J; bases not matched to a gene: 15. CDR3 coding DNA: TGCAGCGCTCTACCCCACAGGGGAGAAAGAGAGACCCAGTACTTC. Translated, it gives CSALPHRGERETQYF.

This clonotype was seen many times. The V call is TRBV19, the J call TRBJ2-2, with 7 bases matching TRBD1. V dropped 3 bases and J dropped 5; count of bases not matched to a gene: 6. From germline, CDR1 is LNHDA and CDR2 SQIVND (reference sequence). The CDR3 covers 15 residues. CDR3 sequence reads: CASSMVRDRTGELFF. CDR3 in DNA: TGTGCCAGTAGTATGGTACGGGACAGAACCGGGGAGCTGTTTTTT.

This clonotype was counted ten times or more. The CDR3 DNA reads as TGTGCCAGCAGTATCGACAGGTCGAACACCGGGGAGCTGTTTTTT. Translation gives CASSIDRSNTGELFF. This chain uses TRBV6-4 with TRBJ2-2; perhaps TRBD1 as D (6 bases). CDR3 length: 15 residues. V was clipped by 5 bases and J by 0 bases, with 10 bases between them. From germline, CDR1 is MRHNA and CDR2 SNTAGT.

This clonotype was seen a handful of times. The rearrangement uses TRBV18 and TRBJ2-6, with TRBD1 identical over 10 bases. Germline trimming cut 3 bases from V and 2 bases from J; bases unmatched to any gene: 4. The germline V gene encodes CDR1 KGHSH and CDR2 LQKENI. The CDR3 consists of 17 residues. Here the CDR3 reads CASSPMGTGAGANVLTF. CDR3 nucleotides: TGTGCCAGCTCACCTATGGGGACAGGGGCTGGGGCCAACGTCCTGACTTTC.